A selection of T cell receptor beta chains follows, all from one sample in a study of T cell clones after liver transplantation. Using immunoSEQ multiplex PCR, the repertoire was profiled, and TCRdb retains in-frame clones only, with some absent. The sample consists of roughly 65,000 clones, 85% to 95% of them appearing once. The sample in question was CD4+ T cells from blood, obtained approximately 25 months after liver transplant. These receptors came from a human patient who received a liver transplant. Certain T cells may be donor cells from the graft. Each CDR3 is given with its conserved first and last residue. D genes are given only for firm matches. Size values are once, few and many counts, or a class for expanded clones, and some rows have none.

D gene: -
V gene: TRBV19
J gene: TRBJ1-5
clone size: once
CDR3 DNA: TGTGCCAGTAGTGCGACAGTATCAGGGAATCAGCCCCAGCATTTT
CDR3 protein: CASSATVSGNQPQHF

D gene: -
V gene: TRBV7-9
J gene: TRBJ2-5
clone size: -
CDR3 DNA: TGTGCCAGCAGCCCGGGAGCGGCCCTTAATGGGGAGACCCAGTACTTC
CDR3 protein: CASSPGAALNGETQYF

D gene: -
V gene: TRBV5-1
J gene: TRBJ2-3
clone size: -
CDR3 DNA: TGCGCCAGCAGCTTGCTGGGAACAGATACGCAGTATTTT
CDR3 protein: CASSLLGTDTQYF

D gene: -
V gene: TRBV11-3
J gene: TRBJ1-1
clone size: -
CDR3 DNA: TGTGCCAGCAGCTTAGATCAAGGTGAAGCTTTCTTT
CDR3 protein: CASSLDQGEAFF

D gene: TRBD2
V gene: TRBV7-3
J gene: TRBJ2-2
clone size: -
CDR3 DNA: TGTGCCAGCAGCTTAGGAGCGGGAGGGTTATCGGCAGCCGGGGAGCTGTTTTTT
CDR3 protein: CASSLGAGGLSAAGELFF

D gene: -
V gene: TRBV7-2
J gene: TRBJ2-3
clone size: -
CDR3 DNA: TGTGCCAGCAGCTTAGATGCAGATACGCAGTATTTT
CDR3 protein: CASSLDADTQYF

D gene: TRBD2
V gene: TRBV5-1
J gene: TRBJ2-7
clone size: once
CDR3 DNA: TGCGCCAGCAGCAGGGGACTAGCGGGAGCCTACGAGCAGTACTTC
CDR3 protein: CASSRGLAGAYEQYF

D gene: TRBD2
V gene: TRBV19
J gene: TRBJ2-7
clone size: -
CDR3 DNA: TGTGCCAGTAGTAGGCGGGAGGATCGCGAGCAGTACTTC
CDR3 protein: CASSRREDREQYF

D gene: -
V gene: TRBV5-1
J gene: TRBJ2-1
clone size: -
CDR3 DNA: TGCGCCAGCAGCCTCCAGAGTCTTTACAATGAGCAGTTCTTC
CDR3 protein: CASSLQSLYNEQFF

D gene: TRBD2
V gene: TRBV30
J gene: TRBJ2-3
clone size: -
CDR3 DNA: TGTGCCTGGAGTGTTGGCGGGAGGGGGACAGATACGCAGTATTTT
CDR3 protein: CAWSVGGRGTDTQYF

D gene: TRBD2
V gene: TRBV5-1
J gene: TRBJ2-2
clone size: -
CDR3 DNA: TGCGCCAGCAGCGCGCCTGGACTAGCGGGAGGGCCCGGGGAGCTGTTTTTT
CDR3 protein: CASSAPGLAGGPGELFF

D gene: TRBD1
V gene: TRBV28
J gene: TRBJ1-4
clone size: once
CDR3 DNA: TGTGCCAGCAGTTTATGGACAGGGGATAATGAAAAACTGTTTTTT
CDR3 protein: CASSLWTGDNEKLFF

D gene: -
V gene: TRBV5-1
J gene: TRBJ2-1
clone size: -
CDR3 DNA: TGCGCCAGCATGCCCGCCCCGACATCCTACAATGAGCAGTTCTTC
CDR3 protein: CASMPAPTSYNEQFF

D gene: TRBD2
V gene: TRBV7-2
J gene: TRBJ2-7
clone size: medium-sized
CDR3 DNA: TGTGCCAGCAGCCCTGGCGGGACTAGCGGATACGAGCAGTACTTC
CDR3 protein: CASSPGGTSGYEQYF

D gene: TRBD2
V gene: TRBV4-2
J gene: TRBJ2-7
clone size: once
CDR3 DNA: TGTGCCAGCAGCCAGGGGAGTGTTGCGACTAGCGGCGTTTTGGGCTACGAGCAGTACTTC
CDR3 protein: CASSQGSVATSGVLGYEQYF

D gene: TRBD2
V gene: TRBV18
J gene: TRBJ2-6
clone size: -
CDR3 DNA: TGTGCCAGCTCACCGGCTAGCGGGAGCTCTGGGGCCAACGTCCTGACTTTC
CDR3 protein: CASSPASGSSGANVLTF

D gene: -
V gene: TRBV7-9
J gene: TRBJ2-1
clone size: -
CDR3 DNA: TGTGCCAGCAGCTCCAACGTCGGAATCAATGAGCAGTTCTTC
CDR3 protein: CASSSNVGINEQFF

D gene: TRBD1
V gene: TRBV29-1
J gene: TRBJ2-7
clone size: once
CDR3 DNA: TGCAGCGTTGAATCCGGGACAGGGGGCGCGGGGGAGCAGTACTTC
CDR3 protein: CSVESGTGGAGEQYF

D gene: TRBD1
V gene: TRBV12-5
J gene: TRBJ2-5
clone size: -
CDR3 DNA: TGTGCTAGTGGTAGAAGGACAGGGGGAGAGACCCAGTACTTC
CDR3 protein: CASGRRTGGETQYF

D gene: -
V gene: TRBV5-1
J gene: TRBJ2-3
clone size: -
CDR3 DNA: TGCGCCAGCAGCAAAGATCCTCGGGGCACAGATACGCAGTATTTT
CDR3 protein: CASSKDPRGTDTQYF

D gene: TRBD2
V gene: TRBV11-1
J gene: TRBJ2-5
clone size: -
CDR3 DNA: TGTGCCAGCAGCCCTCGTGGGGGGGACGGCGAGACCCAGTACTTC
CDR3 protein: CASSPRGGDGETQYF

D gene: -
V gene: TRBV5-1
J gene: TRBJ2-3
clone size: -
CDR3 DNA: TGCGCCAGCAGGCAGGGCCCCGCGCAGTATTTT
CDR3 protein: CASRQGPAQYF

D gene: TRBD2
V gene: TRBV4-1
J gene: TRBJ2-2
clone size: -
CDR3 DNA: TGCGCCAGCAGCCAAAGAGGACTAGCGGGAGTTAGCGGGGAGCTGTTTTTT
CDR3 protein: CASSQRGLAGVSGELFF

D gene: TRBD1
V gene: TRBV25-1
J gene: TRBJ1-3
clone size: -
CDR3 DNA: TGTGCCAGCAGTGTGGCAGGGGGTTGGGGAAACACCATATATTTT
CDR3 protein: CASSVAGGWGNTIYF

D gene: -
V gene: TRBV4-3
J gene: TRBJ1-1
clone size: few
CDR3 DNA: TGCGCCAGCAGCCAATTAGGCGGGAACACTGAAGCTTTCTTT
CDR3 protein: CASSQLGGNTEAFF

D gene: -
V gene: TRBV6-4
J gene: TRBJ2-3
clone size: -
CDR3 DNA: TGTGCCAGCAGTGACCAGGGCGGGGATACGCAGTATTTT
CDR3 protein: CASSDQGGDTQYF

D gene: -
V gene: TRBV29-1
J gene: TRBJ1-5
clone size: -
CDR3 DNA: TGCAGCGTTGGAGGAGGCAATCAGCCCCAGCATTTT
CDR3 protein: CSVGGGNQPQHF

D gene: TRBD2
V gene: TRBV30
J gene: TRBJ2-2
clone size: -
CDR3 DNA: TGTGCCTGGAGCCCCATGGTACTAGCGGGAGGTTTATCTTCCGGGGAGCTGTTTTTT
CDR3 protein: CAWSPMVLAGGLSSGELFF

D gene: -
V gene: TRBV25-1
J gene: TRBJ1-4
clone size: -
CDR3 DNA: TGTGCCAGCAGTCCCCATAATGAAAAACTGTTTTTT
CDR3 protein: CASSPHNEKLFF

D gene: -
V gene: TRBV18
J gene: TRBJ2-2
clone size: -
CDR3 DNA: TGTGCCAGCTCACTGAATGAACTATCTAACACCGGGGAGCTGTTTTTT
CDR3 protein: CASSLNELSNTGELFF

D gene: TRBD1
V gene: TRBV19
J gene: TRBJ2-6
clone size: few
CDR3 DNA: TGTGCCAGTAGTATCGGGACAGCCTCTGGGGCCAACGTCCTGACTTTC
CDR3 protein: CASSIGTASGANVLTF

D gene: -
V gene: TRBV19
J gene: TRBJ1-1
clone size: -
CDR3 DNA: TGTGCCAGTAGACACAGAGGGAGGAATGAAGCTTTCTTT
CDR3 protein: CASRHRGRNEAFF

D gene: -
V gene: TRBV19
J gene: TRBJ2-2
clone size: -
CDR3 DNA: TGTGCCAGTAGACGATCCACCGGGGAGCTGTTTTTT
CDR3 protein: CASRRSTGELFF

D gene: -
V gene: TRBV15
J gene: TRBJ2-2
clone size: -
CDR3 DNA: TGTGCCACCAGCAGAGAGGCGGGTGGCACCGGGGAGCTGTTTTTT
CDR3 protein: CATSREAGGTGELFF

D gene: -
V gene: TRBV5-1
J gene: TRBJ1-1
clone size: -
CDR3 DNA: TGCGCCAGCAGCAACGCCGAGGTGGGTCCCCCCATGAACACTGAAGCTTTCTTT
CDR3 protein: CASSNAEVGPPMNTEAFF

D gene: -
V gene: TRBV9
J gene: TRBJ2-2
clone size: -
CDR3 DNA: TGTGCCAGCAGCCCTAGGACACTCGCGAACACCGGGGAGCTGTTTTTT
CDR3 protein: CASSPRTLANTGELFF

D gene: -
V gene: TRBV7-9
J gene: TRBJ2-7
clone size: -
CDR3 DNA: TGTGCCAGCAGCTTAGCGGATGAGCAGTACTTC
CDR3 protein: CASSLADEQYF

D gene: TRBD1
V gene: TRBV27
J gene: TRBJ2-5
clone size: -
CDR3 DNA: TGTGCCAGCAGTTTAGGGGACAGGGGGCGGGAGACCCAGTACTTC
CDR3 protein: CASSLGDRGRETQYF

D gene: -
V gene: TRBV5-1
J gene: TRBJ2-3
clone size: -
CDR3 DNA: TGCGCCAGCAGCCCAAGGACCTACCCGGATACGCAGTATTTT
CDR3 protein: CASSPRTYPDTQYF

D gene: -
V gene: TRBV9
J gene: TRBJ2-7
clone size: -
CDR3 DNA: TGTGCCAGCAGCGTGGAACCCGCCGCCCTCGAGCAGTACTTC
CDR3 protein: CASSVEPAALEQYF

D gene: -
V gene: TRBV7-2
J gene: TRBJ2-7
clone size: -
CDR3 DNA: TGTGCCAGCAGCTTAGTATCTAGCAATCTGGGCGAGCAGTACTTC
CDR3 protein: CASSLVSSNLGEQYF

D gene: -
V gene: TRBV5-6
J gene: TRBJ1-2
clone size: -
CDR3 DNA: TGTGCCAGCAGCGGACGGAGGAGTTATGGCTACACCTTC
CDR3 protein: CASSGRRSYGYTF

D gene: TRBD1
V gene: TRBV5-1
J gene: TRBJ2-2
clone size: -
CDR3 DNA: TGCGCCAGCAGCTTACAGGGGGCTCACGGGGAGCTGTTTTTT
CDR3 protein: CASSLQGAHGELFF

D gene: -
V gene: TRBV5-1
J gene: TRBJ1-6
clone size: -
CDR3 DNA: TGCGCCAGCAGCTTCTCAGGGAGCTCCTATAATTCACCCCTCCACTTT
CDR3 protein: CASSFSGSSYNSPLHF

D gene: -
V gene: TRBV2
J gene: TRBJ1-1
clone size: -
CDR3 DNA: TGTGCCAGCAGTTCACTCGAGAACACTGAAGCTTTCTTT
CDR3 protein: CASSSLENTEAFF

D gene: -
V gene: TRBV4-2
J gene: TRBJ2-7
clone size: -
CDR3 DNA: TGTGCCAGCAGCCAAGTACTAGACTCCTACGAGCAGTACTTC
CDR3 protein: CASSQVLDSYEQYF

D gene: -
V gene: TRBV19
J gene: TRBJ2-4
clone size: -
CDR3 DNA: TGTGCCAGTAGTTCCCCACAGGGAAGGAACATTCAGTACTTC
CDR3 protein: CASSSPQGRNIQYF